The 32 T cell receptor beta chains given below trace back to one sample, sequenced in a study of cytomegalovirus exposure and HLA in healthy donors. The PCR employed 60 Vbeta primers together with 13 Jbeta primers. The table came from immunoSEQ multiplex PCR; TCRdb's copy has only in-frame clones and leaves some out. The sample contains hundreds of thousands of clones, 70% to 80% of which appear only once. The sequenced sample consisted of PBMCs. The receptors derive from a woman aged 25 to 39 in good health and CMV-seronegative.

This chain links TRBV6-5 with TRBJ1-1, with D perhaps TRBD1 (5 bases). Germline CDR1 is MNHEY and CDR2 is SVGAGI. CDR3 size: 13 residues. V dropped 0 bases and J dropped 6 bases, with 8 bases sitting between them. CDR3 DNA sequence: TGTGCCAGCAGTTACTCGACAGCTTCTGAAGCTTTCTTT. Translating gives CASSYSTASEAFF.

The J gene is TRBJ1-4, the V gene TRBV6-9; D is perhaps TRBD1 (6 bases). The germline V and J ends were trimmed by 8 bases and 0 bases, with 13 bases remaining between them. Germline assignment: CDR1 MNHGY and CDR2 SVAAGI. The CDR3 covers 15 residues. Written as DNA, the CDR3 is TGTGCCAGCGGGGGGGCTGTTGCAACTAATGAAAAACTGTTTTTT. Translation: CASGGAVATNEKLFF.

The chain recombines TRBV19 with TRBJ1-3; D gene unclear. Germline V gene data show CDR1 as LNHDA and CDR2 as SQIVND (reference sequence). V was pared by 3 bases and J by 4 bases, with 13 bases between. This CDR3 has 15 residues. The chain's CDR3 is CASSIEGTDGNTIYF. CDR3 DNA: TGTGCCAGTAGTATTGAGGGAACCGACGGAAACACCATATATTTT.

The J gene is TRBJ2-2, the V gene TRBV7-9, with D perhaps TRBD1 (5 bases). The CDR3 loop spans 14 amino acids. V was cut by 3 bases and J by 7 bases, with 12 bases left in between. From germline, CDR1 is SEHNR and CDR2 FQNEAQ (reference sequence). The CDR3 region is CASSFQQVVGELFF. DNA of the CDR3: TGTGCCAGCAGCTTTCAACAGGTGGTCGGGGAGCTGTTTTTT.

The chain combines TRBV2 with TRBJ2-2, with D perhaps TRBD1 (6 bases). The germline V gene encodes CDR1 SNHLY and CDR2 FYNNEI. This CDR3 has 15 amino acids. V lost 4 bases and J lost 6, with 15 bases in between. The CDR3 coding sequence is TGTGCCAGCAGTGTGTTGTCAGGGGTGGCCGGGGAGCTGTTTTTT. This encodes CASSVLSGVAGELFF. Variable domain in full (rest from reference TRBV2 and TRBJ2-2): EPEVTQTPSHQVTQMGQEVILRCVPISNHLYFYWYRQILGQKVEFLVSFYNNEISEKSEIFDDQFSVERPDGSNFTLKIRSTKLEDSAMYFCASSVLSGVAGELFFGEGSRLTVL.

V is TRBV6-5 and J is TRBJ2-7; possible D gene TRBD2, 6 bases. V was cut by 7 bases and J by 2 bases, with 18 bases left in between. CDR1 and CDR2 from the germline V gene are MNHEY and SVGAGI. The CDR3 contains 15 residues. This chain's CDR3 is CASTPTGSGTYEQYF. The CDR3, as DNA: TGTGCCAGCACCCCGACCGGGAGTGGCACCTACGAGCAGTACTTC.

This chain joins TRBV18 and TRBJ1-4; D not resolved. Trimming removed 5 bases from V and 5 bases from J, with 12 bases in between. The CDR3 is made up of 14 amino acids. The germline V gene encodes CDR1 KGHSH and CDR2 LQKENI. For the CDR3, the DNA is TGTGCCAGCTCATCTAATGGGAGGAATGAAAAACTGTTTTTT. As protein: CASSSNGRNEKLFF. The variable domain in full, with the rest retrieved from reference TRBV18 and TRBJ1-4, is NAGVMQNPRHLVRRRGQEARLRCSPMKGHSHVYWYRQLPEEGLKFMVYLQKENIIDESGMPKERFSAEFPKEGPSILRIQQVVRGDSAAYFCASSSNGRNEKLFFGSGTQLSVL.

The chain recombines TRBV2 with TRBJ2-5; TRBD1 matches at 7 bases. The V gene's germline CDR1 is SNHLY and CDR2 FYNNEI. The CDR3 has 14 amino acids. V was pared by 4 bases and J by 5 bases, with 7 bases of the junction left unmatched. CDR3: CASSVSGGTETQYF. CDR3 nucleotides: TGTGCCAGCAGTGTATCAGGGGGTACGGAGACCCAGTACTTC. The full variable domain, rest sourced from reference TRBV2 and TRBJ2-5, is EPEVTQTPSHQVTQMGQEVILRCVPISNHLYFYWYRQILGQKVEFLVSFYNNEISEKSEIFDDQFSVERPDGSNFTLKIRSTKLEDSAMYFCASSVSGGTETQYFGPGTRLLVL.

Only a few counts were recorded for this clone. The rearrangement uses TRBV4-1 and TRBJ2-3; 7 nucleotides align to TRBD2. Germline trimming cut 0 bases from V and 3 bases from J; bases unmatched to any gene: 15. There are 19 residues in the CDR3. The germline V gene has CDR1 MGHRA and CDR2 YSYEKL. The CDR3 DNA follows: TGCGCCAGCAGCCAAGAAGAGGGAGGGACCCCGGCCGGGACAGATACGCAGTATTTT. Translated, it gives CASSQEEGGTPAGTDTQYF.

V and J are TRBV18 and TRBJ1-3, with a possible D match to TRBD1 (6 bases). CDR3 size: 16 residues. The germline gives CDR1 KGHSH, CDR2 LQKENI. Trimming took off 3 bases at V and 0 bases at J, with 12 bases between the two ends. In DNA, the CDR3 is TGTGCCAGCTCACCTGGACAGAGCATCTCTGGAAACACCATATATTTT. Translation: CASSPGQSISGNTIYF.

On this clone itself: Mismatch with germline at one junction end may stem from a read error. The CDR3 loop reads CASSLLGQGLNIQYF. Here the CDR3 DNA reads TGTGCCAGCAGCTTGCTCGGACAGGGCCTGAACATTCAGTACTTC. The chain combines TRBV5-1 with TRBJ2-4, with 8 bases fitting TRBD1. Germline-derived CDR1 and CDR2 are SGHRS and YFSETQ. This CDR3 is built from 15 residues.

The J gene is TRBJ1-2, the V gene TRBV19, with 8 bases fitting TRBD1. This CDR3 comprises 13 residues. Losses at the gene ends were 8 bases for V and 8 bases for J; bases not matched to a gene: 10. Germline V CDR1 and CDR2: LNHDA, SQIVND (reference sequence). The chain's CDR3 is CASLTGQGTGYTF. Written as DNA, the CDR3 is TGTGCCAGTCTAACAGGACAGGGTACGGGCTACACCTTC.

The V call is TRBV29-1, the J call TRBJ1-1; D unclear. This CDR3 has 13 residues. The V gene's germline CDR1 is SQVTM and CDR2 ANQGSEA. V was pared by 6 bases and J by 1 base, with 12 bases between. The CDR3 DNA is TGCAGCGTCTGGAGCCGCTCGAACACTGAAGCTTTCTTT. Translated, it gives CSVWSRSNTEAFF. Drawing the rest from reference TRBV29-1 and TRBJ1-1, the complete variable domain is SAVISQKPSRDICQRGTSLTIQCQVDSQVTMMFWYRQQPGQSLTLIATANQGSEATYESGFVIDKFPISRPNLTFSTLTVSNMSPEDSSIYLCSVWSRSNTEAFFGQGTRLTVV.

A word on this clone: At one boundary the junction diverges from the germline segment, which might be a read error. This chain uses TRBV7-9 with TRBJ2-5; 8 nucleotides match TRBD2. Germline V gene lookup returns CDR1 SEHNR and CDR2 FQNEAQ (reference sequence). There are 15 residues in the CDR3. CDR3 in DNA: TGTTCCAGCAGCCTCGAAAGCGGGGGACAAGAGACCCAGTACTTC. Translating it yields CSSSLESGGQETQYF.

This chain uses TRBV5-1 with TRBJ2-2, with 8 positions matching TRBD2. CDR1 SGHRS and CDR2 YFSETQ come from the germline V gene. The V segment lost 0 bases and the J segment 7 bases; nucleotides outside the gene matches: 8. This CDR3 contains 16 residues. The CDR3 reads CASSLAVGLGVGELFF. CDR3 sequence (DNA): TGCGCCAGCAGCTTGGCAGTGGGACTAGGGGTCGGGGAGCTGTTTTTT.

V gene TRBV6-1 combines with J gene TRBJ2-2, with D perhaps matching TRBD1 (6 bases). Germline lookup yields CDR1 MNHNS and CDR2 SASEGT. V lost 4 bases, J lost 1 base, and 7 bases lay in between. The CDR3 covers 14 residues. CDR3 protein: CASSADRNTGELFF. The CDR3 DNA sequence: TGTGCCAGCAGTGCGGACAGGAACACCGGGGAGCTGTTTTTT.

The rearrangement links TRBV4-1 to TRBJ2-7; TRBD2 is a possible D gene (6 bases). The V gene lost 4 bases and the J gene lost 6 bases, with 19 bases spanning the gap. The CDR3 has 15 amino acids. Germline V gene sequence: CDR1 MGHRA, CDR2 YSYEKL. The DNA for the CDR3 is TGCGCCAGCAGCCCCCGAGGAGGGAGTAGGTCCGAGCAGTACTTC. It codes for CASSPRGGSRSEQYF.

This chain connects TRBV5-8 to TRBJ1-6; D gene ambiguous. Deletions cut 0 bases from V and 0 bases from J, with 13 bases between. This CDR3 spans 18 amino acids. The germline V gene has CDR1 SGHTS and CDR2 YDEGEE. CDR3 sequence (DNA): TGTGCCAGCAGCTTGGCGGGTAACCGCCACTCCTATAATTCACCCCTCCACTTT. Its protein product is CASSLAGNRHSYNSPLHF.

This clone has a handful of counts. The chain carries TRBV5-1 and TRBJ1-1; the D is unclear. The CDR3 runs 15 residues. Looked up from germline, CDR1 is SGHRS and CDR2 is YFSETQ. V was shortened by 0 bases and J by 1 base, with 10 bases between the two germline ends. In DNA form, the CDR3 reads TGCGCCAGCAGCTTGGTGGGCAGAACGAACACTGAAGCTTTCTTT. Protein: CASSLVGRTNTEAFF.

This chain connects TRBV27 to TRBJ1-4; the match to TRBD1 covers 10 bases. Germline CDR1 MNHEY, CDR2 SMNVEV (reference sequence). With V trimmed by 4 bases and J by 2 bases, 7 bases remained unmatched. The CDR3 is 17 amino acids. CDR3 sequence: CASSSRDRGPTNEKLFF. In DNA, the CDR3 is TGTGCCAGCAGTTCCCGGGACAGGGGCCCCACTAATGAAAAACTGTTTTTT. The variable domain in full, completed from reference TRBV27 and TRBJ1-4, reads EAQVTQNPRYLITVTGKKLTVTCSQNMNHEYMSWYRQDPGLGLRQIYYSMNVEVTDKGDVPEGYKVSRKEKRNFPLILESPSPNQTSLYFCASSSRDRGPTNEKLFFGSGTQLSVL.

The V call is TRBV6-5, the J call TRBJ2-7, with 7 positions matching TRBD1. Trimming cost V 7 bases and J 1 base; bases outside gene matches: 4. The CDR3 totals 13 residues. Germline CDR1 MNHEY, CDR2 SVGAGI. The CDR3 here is CASTSDRSYEQYF. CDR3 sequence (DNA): TGTGCCAGCACCTCGGACAGGTCCTACGAGCAGTACTTC.

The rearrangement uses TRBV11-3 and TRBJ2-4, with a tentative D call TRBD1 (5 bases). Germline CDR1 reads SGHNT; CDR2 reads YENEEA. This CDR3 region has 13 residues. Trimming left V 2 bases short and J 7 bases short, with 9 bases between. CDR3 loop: CASSLRGDNIQYF. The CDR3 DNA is TGTGCCAGCAGCTTAAGGGGTGACAACATTCAGTACTTC.

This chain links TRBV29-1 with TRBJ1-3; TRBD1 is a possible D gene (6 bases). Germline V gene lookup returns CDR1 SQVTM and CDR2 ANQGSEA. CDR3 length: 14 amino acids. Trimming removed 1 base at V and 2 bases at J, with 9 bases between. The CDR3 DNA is TGCAGCGTTGAAGTAACAGGGCCTGGAAACACCATATATTTT. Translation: CSVEVTGPGNTIYF.

CDR3 sequence reads: CASSLRDSSFGNTIYF. The CDR3 bases are TGTGCCAGCAGCTTAAGAGACAGTAGCTTTGGAAACACCATATATTTT. The genes are TRBV7-2 and TRBJ1-3; TRBD1 is a possible D gene (5 bases). The V and J ends lost 2 bases and 3 bases respectively, with 14 bases between them. This CDR3 is built from 16 residues. CDR1 SGHTA and CDR2 FQGNSA come from the germline V gene. Together with reference TRBV7-2 and TRBJ1-3, the CDR3 gives the full variable domain: GAGVSQSPSNKVTEKGKDVELRCDPISGHTALYWYRQSLGQGLEFLIYFQGNSAPDKSGLPSDRFSAERTGGSVSTLTIQRTQQEDSAVYLCASSLRDSSFGNTIYFGEGSWLTVV.

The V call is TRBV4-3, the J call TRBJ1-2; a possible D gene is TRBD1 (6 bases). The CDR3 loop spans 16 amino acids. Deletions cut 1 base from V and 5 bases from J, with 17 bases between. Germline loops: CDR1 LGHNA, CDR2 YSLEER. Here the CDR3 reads CASSQGFSGDEYGYTF. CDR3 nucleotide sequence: TGCGCCAGCAGCCAAGGTTTTTCAGGGGATGAATATGGCTACACCTTC.

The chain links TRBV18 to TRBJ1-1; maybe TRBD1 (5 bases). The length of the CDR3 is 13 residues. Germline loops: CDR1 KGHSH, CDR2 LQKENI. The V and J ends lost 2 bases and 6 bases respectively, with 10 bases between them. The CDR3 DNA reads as TGTGCCAGCTCACCAATGGCAGGGTCTGAAGCTTTCTTT. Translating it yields CASSPMAGSEAFF.

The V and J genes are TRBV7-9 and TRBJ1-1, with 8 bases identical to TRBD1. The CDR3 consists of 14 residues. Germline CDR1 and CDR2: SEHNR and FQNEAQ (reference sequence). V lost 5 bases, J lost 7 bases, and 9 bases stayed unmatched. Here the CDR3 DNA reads TGTGCCAGCAGCCGATCAGGGGGCTCGGGTGAAGCTTTCTTT. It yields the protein CASSRSGGSGEAFF.

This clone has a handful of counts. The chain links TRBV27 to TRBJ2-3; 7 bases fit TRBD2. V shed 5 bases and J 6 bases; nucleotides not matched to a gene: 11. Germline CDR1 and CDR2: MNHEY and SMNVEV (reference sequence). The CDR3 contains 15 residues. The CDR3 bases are TGTGCCAGCAGTCCCGGGACTACCAATGGGGATACGCAGTATTTT. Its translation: CASSPGTTNGDTQYF.

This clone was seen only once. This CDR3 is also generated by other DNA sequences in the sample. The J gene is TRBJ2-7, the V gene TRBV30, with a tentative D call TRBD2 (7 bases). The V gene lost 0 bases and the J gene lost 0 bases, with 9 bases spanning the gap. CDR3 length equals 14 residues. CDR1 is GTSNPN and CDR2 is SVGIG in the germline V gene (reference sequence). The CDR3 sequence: CAWSVGGGSYEQYF. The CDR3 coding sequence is TGTGCCTGGAGTGTGGGAGGGGGCTCCTACGAGCAGTACTTC.

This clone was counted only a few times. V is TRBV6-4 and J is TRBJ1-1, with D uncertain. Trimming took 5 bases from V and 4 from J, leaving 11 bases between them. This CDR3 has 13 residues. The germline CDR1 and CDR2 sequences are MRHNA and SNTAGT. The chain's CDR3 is CASSYGPGTEAFF. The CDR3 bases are TGTGCCAGCAGTTACGGTCCGGGCACTGAAGCTTTCTTT.

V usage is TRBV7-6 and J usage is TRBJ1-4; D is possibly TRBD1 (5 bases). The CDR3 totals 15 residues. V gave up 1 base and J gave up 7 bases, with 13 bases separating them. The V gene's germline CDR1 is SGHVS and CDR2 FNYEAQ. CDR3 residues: CASSLGGGVGEKLFF. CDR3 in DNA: TGTGCCAGCAGCTTAGGGGGAGGGGTCGGTGAAAAACTGTTTTTT.

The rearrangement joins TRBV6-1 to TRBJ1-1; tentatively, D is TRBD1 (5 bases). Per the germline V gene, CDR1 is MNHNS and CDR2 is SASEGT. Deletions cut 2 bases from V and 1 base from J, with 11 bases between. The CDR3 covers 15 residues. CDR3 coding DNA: TGTGCCAGCAGTGAAAACGACAGCCCGAACACTGAAGCTTTCTTT. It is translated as CASSENDSPNTEAFF.